These T cell receptor beta chains were read from a single sample in a study of prognosis after radiotherapy for stage I lung cancer. TCRdb itself ran the multiplex PCR reads through MiXCR, one entry per CDR3 protein. The data show approximately 20,000 distinct CDR3 sequences, with roughly 30% seen just once and roughly 23% held by the top ten. This sample comprised PBMCs, obtained before or after stereotactic body radiation therapy (not recorded which). The receptors shown here come from a donor at least 50 years old with non-small cell lung cancer. The CDR3 runs from the conserved cysteine through the conserved F or W. A D gene is named only where the DNA matches it firmly. Size tells how often a clone was seen (once, few, many) or the class of an expanded clone, and some rows leave it out.

j_gene | d_gene | len | abundance | v_gene | CDR3nt | CDR3aa
TRBJ2-3 | NA | 12 | many | TRBV29-1 | TGCAGCGTTGAGCAGACTGCGGATACGCAGTATTTT | CSVEQTADTQYF
TRBJ2-1 | NA | 11 | NA | TRBV6-2/TRBV6-3 | TGTGCCAGCGGGTCCTGGAATGAGCAGTTCTTC | CASGSWNEQFF
TRBJ2-1 | NA | 11 | NA | TRBV16 | TGTGCCAGCATCCAAGTAAGTGAGCAGTTCTTC | CASIQVSEQFF
TRBJ2-1 | NA | 11 | NA | TRBV5-8 | TGTGCCAGTAGCTTGGACAGTGGGCAGTTCTTC | CASSLDSGQFF
TRBJ2-1 | TRBD2 | 14 | many | TRBV20-1 | TGCAGTGCGTTACTAGCGGGAGCCCTGGGTGAGCAGTTCTTC | CSALLAGALGEQFF
TRBJ1-2 | TRBD1 | 13 | many | TRBV6-1 | TGTGCCAGCAAGTCAGGGGGCTCCTCTGGCTACACCTTC | CASKSGGSSGYTF
TRBJ1-6 | NA | 14 | many | TRBV10-2 | TGCGCCAGCAATTCAGGCCAAATTAATTCACCCCTCCACTTT | CASNSGQINSPLHF
TRBJ1-1 | NA | 15 | many | TRBV7-9 | TGTGCCAGCAGCCCCACCCCGACCGAGAACACTGAAGCTTTCTTT | CASSPTPTENTEAFF
TRBJ2-1 | TRBD2 | 15 | many | TRBV6-1 | TGTGCCAGCAGTGAGGCTAGCGGGAGGACTAATGAGCAGTTCTTC | CASSEASGRTNEQFF
TRBJ1-5 | NA | 14 | many | TRBV2 | TGTGCCAGCAGTGAAGCCTTCACTAGTCAGCCCCAGCATTTT | CASSEAFTSQPQHF
TRBJ1-3 | NA | 14 | many | TRBV18 | TGTGCCAGCTCACCCGGCGGTGGTGGAAACACCATATATTTT | CASSPGGGGNTIYF
TRBJ2-1 | TRBD2 | 17 | NA | TRBV5-1 | TGCGCCAGCAGCTTGGCCGCTAGCGGTAGAATGCACAATGAGCAGTTCTTC | CASSLAASGRMHNEQFF
TRBJ2-7 | NA | 15 | many | TRBV2 | TGTGCCAGCAGTGAAGGAGCCCTGGTTGGATACGAGCAGTACTTC | CASSEGALVGYEQYF
TRBJ1-1 | NA | 14 | many | TRBV25-1 | TGTGCCAGCAGTGAGGCCCGAACCTTCGCTGAAGCTTTCTTT | CASSEARTFAEAFF
TRBJ2-7 | NA | 14 | many | TRBV7-2 | TGTGCCAGCAGCCCAGAAAGGTTGTGGGGCGAGCAGTACTTC | CASSPERLWGEQYF